What follows are 11 T cell receptor beta chains derived from one specimen sequenced in a study of blood T cell repertoires in COVID-19. Generated by immunoSEQ multiplex PCR, the TCRdb table keeps only in-frame clones and is missing some. The repertoire has some 120,000 clones, around nine tenths of them found once; the top ten carry over 1%. Specimen: peripheral blood. The receptor set was obtained from a woman of 80 years or more with acute or convalescent COVID-19.

CDR3 sequence (DNA): TGTGCCAGCAGTCTTACCGGGACAAGAGCCTACGAGCAGTACTTC. Encoded protein: CASSLTGTRAYEQYF. The chain carries TRBV6-5 and TRBJ2-7; possibly TRBD1 for D (6 bases). Germline V gene lookup returns CDR1 MNHEY and CDR2 SVGAGI. The length of the CDR3 is 15 residues. V lost 5 bases and J lost 2, with 16 bases in between.

The chain couples TRBV27 to TRBJ1-5; TRBD1 aligns across 7 bases. Germline loops: CDR1 MNHEY, CDR2 SMNVEV (reference sequence). This CDR3 has 16 amino acids. With V trimmed by 0 bases and J by 6 bases, 8 bases remained unmatched. This CDR3 is CASSLSGQRTGQPQHF. The CDR3 bases are TGTGCCAGCAGTTTATCGGGACAGAGAACAGGTCAGCCCCAGCATTTT.

V is TRBV7-8 and J is TRBJ1-1; TRBD1 agrees at 9 bases. This CDR3 has 15 amino acids. Germline V gene data show CDR1 as SGHVS and CDR2 as FQNEAQ. Trimming removed 5 bases from V and 4 bases from J; junction bases left unmatched: 8. The CDR3 nucleotides read TGTGCCAGCAGCGAACAGGGGGCGATAAGCACTGAAGCTTTCTTT. It codes for CASSEQGAISTEAFF.

The chain links TRBV9 to TRBJ2-1; TRBD2 might be the D (6 bases). V shed 2 bases and J shed 6 bases, with 12 bases lying between them. In germline, CDR1 is SGDLS, CDR2 YYNGEE. This CDR3 is built from 14 residues. CDR3 bases: TGTGCCAGCAGCGTGGGGACTGACCCCAATGAGCAGTTCTTC. It is translated as CASSVGTDPNEQFF.

The chain combines TRBV7-9 with TRBJ2-1, with 15 bases fitting TRBD2. The CDR3 runs 19 residues. V was clipped by 7 bases and J by 6 bases; unmatched bases: 16. Germline V CDR1 and CDR2: SEHNR, FQNEAQ (reference sequence). The CDR3 is CASKTQSGTSGGPGNEQFF. The CDR3 nucleotides read TGTGCCAGCAAAACCCAAAGTGGGACTAGCGGGGGGCCAGGCAATGAGCAGTTCTTC.

The V and J genes are TRBV5-1 and TRBJ1-1; 9 nucleotides align to TRBD1. The CDR3 has 15 residues. Trimming took 3 bases from V and 1 from J; bases not matched to a gene: 4. Germline V gives CDR1 SGHRS, CDR2 YFSETQ. The CDR3 region is CASSYSTGGNTEAFF. CDR3 nucleotides: TGCGCCAGCAGCTACTCGACAGGGGGGAACACTGAAGCTTTCTTT.

The chain has TRBV18 and TRBJ2-5, with D possibly matching TRBD1 (6 bases). Trimming removed 2 bases from V and 2 bases from J, with 15 bases in between. This CDR3 is built from 16 residues. Germline V lookup: CDR1 KGHSH, CDR2 LQKENI. CDR3: CASSPRTGQKQETQYF. The CDR3 coding sequence is TGTGCCAGCTCACCAAGAACAGGGCAGAAACAAGAGACCCAGTACTTC. Drawing the rest from reference TRBV18 and TRBJ2-5, the complete variable domain is NAGVMQNPRHLVRRRGQEARLRCSPMKGHSHVYWYRQLPEEGLKFMVYLQKENIIDESGMPKERFSAEFPKEGPSILRIQQVVRGDSAAYFCASSPRTGQKQETQYFGPGTRLLVL.

J is TRBJ1-6 and V is TRBV5-1, with TRBD1 matching 7 bases. The CDR3 extends over 16 amino acids. J was trimmed by 7 bases and V by 4 bases; bases with no gene match: 11. Germline V gene lookup returns CDR1 SGHRS and CDR2 YFSETQ. The CDR3 loop is CASSLKTGTENSPLHF. CDR3 bases: TGCGCCAGCAGCCTAAAAACCGGGACAGAGAATTCACCCCTCCACTTT. The whole variable domain, filled in from reference TRBV5-1 and TRBJ1-6, reads KAGVTQTPRYLIKTRGQQVTLSCSPISGHRSVSWYQQTPGQGLQFLFEYFSETQRNKGNFPGRFSGRQFSNSRSEMNVSTLELGDSALYLCASSLKTGTENSPLHFGNGTRLTVT.

The chain joins TRBV27 to TRBJ2-3, with TRBD2 matching over 9 bases. Trimming at V came to 7 bases and at J to 2 bases, leaving 10 bases not matched to a gene. This CDR3 contains 16 residues. Per the germline V gene, CDR1 is MNHEY and CDR2 is SMNVEV (reference sequence). Here the CDR3 reads CASNSRLAGNTDTQYF. For the CDR3, the DNA is TGTGCCAGCAATAGTAGGCTAGCGGGAAACACAGATACGCAGTATTTT.

The chain couples TRBV28 to TRBJ2-1, with 8 nucleotides matching TRBD2. The junction had 9 bases not matched to a gene; V was cut back by 4 bases and J by 4 bases. CDR1 MDHEN and CDR2 SYDVKM come from the germline V gene. The CDR3 runs 16 residues. CDR3 amino acids: CASSSLLAESYNEQFF. CDR3 bases: TGTGCCAGCAGTTCCTTACTAGCGGAATCTTACAATGAGCAGTTCTTC.

This clone showed up just a few times. This chain joins TRBV3-1 (or the pseudogene TRBV3-2) and TRBJ2-1; maybe TRBD1 (6 bases). The ends were cut back, 1 base at V and 0 bases at J, with 13 bases in the middle. The CDR3 covers 17 residues. Germline V CDR1 and CDR2: LGHDT, YNNKEL (reference sequence). CDR3 nucleotides: TGTGCCAGCAGCCAAGGGATGGGGACAAGCTCCTACAATGAGCAGTTCTTC. Translation gives CASSQGMGTSSYNEQFF.